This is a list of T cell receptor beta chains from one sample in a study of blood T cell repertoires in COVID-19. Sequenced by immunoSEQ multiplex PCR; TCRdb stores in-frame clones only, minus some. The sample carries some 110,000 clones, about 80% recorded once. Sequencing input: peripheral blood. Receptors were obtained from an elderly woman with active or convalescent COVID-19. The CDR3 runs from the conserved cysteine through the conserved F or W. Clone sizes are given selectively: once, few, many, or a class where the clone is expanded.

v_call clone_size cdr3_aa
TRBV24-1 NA CATREATGELFF
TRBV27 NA CASRHADLAKNIQYF
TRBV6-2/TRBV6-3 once CASSSGQGVYNQPQHF
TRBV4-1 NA CASSQLSLDTQYF
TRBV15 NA CATSRDMSSGNTIYF
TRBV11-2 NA CASSSHGTGGVQPQHF
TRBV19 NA CASSNRGNQPQHF
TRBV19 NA CASRTGSAGNTIYF
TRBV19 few CASSSDFAYEQYF
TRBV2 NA CASKQGGFVETQYF
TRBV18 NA CASSPDREIDGTLHF
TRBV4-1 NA CASSQEMGGRYYGYTF
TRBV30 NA CAWNIFSGPSYNEQFF
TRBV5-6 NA CASSHQGAGDTQYF
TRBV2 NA CASSTAYTEAFF
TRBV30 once CAWSVSVYEQYF
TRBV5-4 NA CASSAGTLVSNEQFF
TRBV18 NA CASSPGTAGYEQYF
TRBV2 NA CASRFPRQGGETQYF
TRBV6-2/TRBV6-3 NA CASSDFRREDAYEQYF
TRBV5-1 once CAGSQGSPYNEQFF
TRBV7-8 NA CASSLRQNTGELFF
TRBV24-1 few CATSDLLPETSGFTYYNEQFF
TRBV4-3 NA CASSHRSGVNTEAFF
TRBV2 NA CARGNGGYTF
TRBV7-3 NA CASSPNAGGPETQYF
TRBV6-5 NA CASRGTRRQETQYF
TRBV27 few CASRGTGGSYEQYF
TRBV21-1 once CARTGDANKIYNSPLHF
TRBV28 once CASTSTGTVGGYTF
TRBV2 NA CASLPAGQVLNYGYTF
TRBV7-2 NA CASSSGLWATQPQHF
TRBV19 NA CASSMRSTQETQYF
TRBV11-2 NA CASSLDRRQAGGNTIYF
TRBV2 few CASNRGGYEQYF
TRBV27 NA CASRSGAGGSNQPQHF
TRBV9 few CASSQLSVRGETQYF
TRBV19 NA CASSIHLGTGGRDGYTF
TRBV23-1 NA CASSKVRGSSTDTQYF
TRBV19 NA CASSIGGTANEKLFF
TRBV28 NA CASSPRTSGSIAETQYF
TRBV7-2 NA CASSPPRGRGPEDTQYF
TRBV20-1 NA CSVRVNYGYTF
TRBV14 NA CASSQVVSGEQYF
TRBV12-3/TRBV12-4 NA CASSLDREAFF
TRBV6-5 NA CASSYGQGGSEAFF
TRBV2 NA CASKSGTGTTGELFF
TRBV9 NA CASSVSITGNGYTF
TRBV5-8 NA CASSLWSGRNQPQHF
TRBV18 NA CASSPTAGDTQYF
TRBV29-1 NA CSVAPGPRGGLFF
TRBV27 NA CASSLTGAINQPQHF
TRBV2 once CASTEDSSYTF
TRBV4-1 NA CASSQDSGIGEKLFF